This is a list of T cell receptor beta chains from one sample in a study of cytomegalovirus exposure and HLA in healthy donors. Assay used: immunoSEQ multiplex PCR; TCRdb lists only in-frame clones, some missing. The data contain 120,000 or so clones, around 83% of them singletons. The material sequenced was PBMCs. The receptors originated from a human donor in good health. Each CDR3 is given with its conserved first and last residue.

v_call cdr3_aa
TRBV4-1 CASSQVGDNRYYEQYF
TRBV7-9 CASSLTGNSPLHF
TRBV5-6 CAGRDRDTDTQYF
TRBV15 CATSRTVNTEAFF
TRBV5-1 CASSLYPDRGDFGANVLTF
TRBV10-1 CASIGHGTGLEHHGELFF
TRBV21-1 CASSDDTGLKSDTQYF
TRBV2 CASSENLNPNTIYF
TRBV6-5 CASSPDRGSVRGYTF
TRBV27 CASKVAGGPYEQYF